The rows below give T cell receptor beta chains drawn from one sample of a study of identical twins. A single record per CDR3 protein comes from TCRdb applying MiXCR to the 5' RACE reads. The sample lists 1,800,000 or so distinct CDR3 sequences, more than 30% occurring once. Sequencing was carried out using cord blood. The receptors come from a newborn girl in good health. Each CDR3 is given with its conserved first and last residue. Fields, in order: J gene, V gene, clone size, D gene, CDR3 protein, CDR3 DNA. The D gene is left open where the match is weak. Where a row states a size, it is once, few, many or the class of an expanded clone; other rows omit it.

J: TRBJ2-1; V: TRBV19; size: few; D: TRBD2; CDR3: CASASGRTYNEQFF; DNA: TGTGCCAGCGCTAGCGGGCGGACCTACAATGAGCAGTTCTTC
J: TRBJ2-7; V: TRBV29-1; size: .; D: .; CDR3: CSVELDGSYEQYF; DNA: TGCAGCGTTGAGTTGGACGGCTCCTACGAGCAGTACTTC
J: TRBJ2-3; V: TRBV29-1; size: few; D: TRBD2; CDR3: CSVVHLAGLTDTQYF; DNA: TGCAGCGTTGTTCACCTAGCGGGCCTCACAGATACGCAGTATTTT
J: TRBJ2-4; V: TRBV20-1; size: few; D: .; CDR3: CSAPQGPSLAKNIQYF; DNA: TGCAGTGCCCCACAGGGCCCTTCTCTAGCCAAAAACATTCAGTACTTC
J: TRBJ1-5; V: TRBV3-1; size: few; D: .; CDR3: CASSQDPGVKNQPQHF; DNA: TGTGCCAGCAGCCAAGATCCGGGGGTGAAAAATCAGCCCCAGCATTTT
J: TRBJ1-2; V: TRBV29-1; size: .; D: TRBD1; CDR3: CSLRTGKDGYTF; DNA: TGCAGCCTCAGGACAGGGAAGGATGGCTACACCTTC
J: TRBJ2-3; V: TRBV12-3/TRBV12-4; size: .; D: TRBD2; CDR3: CASSLEGIGVAGGTDTQYF; DNA: TGTGCCAGCAGTTTAGAGGGCATAGGGGTAGCGGGAGGAACAGATACGCAGTATTTT
J: TRBJ1-5; V: TRBV30; size: .; D: TRBD1; CDR3: CAWRQGANQPQHF; DNA: TGTGCCTGGAGGCAGGGGGCTAATCAGCCCCAGCATTTT
J: TRBJ2-7; V: TRBV10-3; size: once; D: .; CDR3: CVILDSSYEQYF; DNA: TGTGTCATCCTCGACTCTTCCTACGAGCAGTACTTC
J: TRBJ2-1; V: TRBV5-1; size: .; D: TRBD2; CDR3: CASSLKREVYNEQFF; DNA: TGCGCCAGCAGCTTGAAGCGGGAGGTCTACAATGAGCAGTTCTTC
J: TRBJ2-5; V: TRBV12-3/TRBV12-4; size: .; D: .; CDR3: CASSTRVWSPQVTQYF; DNA: TGTGCCAGCAGTACCCGGGTATGGAGCCCACAAGTGACCCAGTACTTC
J: TRBJ2-5; V: TRBV19; size: .; D: .; CDR3: CASSSGSVGETQYF; DNA: TGTGCCAGTAGTTCCGGGTCTGTTGGAGAGACCCAGTACTTC
J: TRBJ2-2; V: TRBV12-3/TRBV12-4; size: few; D: TRBD2; CDR3: CASSYSGGAIGELFF; DNA: TGTGCCAGCAGTTACAGCGGGGGGGCTATAGGGGAGCTGTTTTTT
J: TRBJ1-4; V: TRBV6-1; size: few; D: .; CDR3: CATRRHLGEKLFF; DNA: TGTGCCACCCGAAGACACCTCGGTGAAAAACTGTTTTTT
J: TRBJ2-7; V: TRBV27; size: .; D: TRBD1; CDR3: CASSITGVPLSYEQYF; DNA: TGTGCCAGCAGTATAACAGGGGTCCCCCTTTCCTACGAGCAGTACTTC
J: TRBJ2-3; V: TRBV20-1; size: .; D: TRBD2; CDR3: CSATAGGYMGTDTQYF; DNA: TGCAGTGCTACAGCGGGGGGGTACATGGGCACAGATACGCAGTATTTT
J: TRBJ1-2; V: TRBV10-3; size: few; D: .; CDR3: CAISESPAFDGYTF; DNA: TGTGCCATCAGTGAGTCGCCGGCCTTTGATGGCTACACCTTC
J: TRBJ2-7; V: TRBV20-1; size: few; D: TRBD1; CDR3: CSARRYTTGAYEQYF; DNA: TGCAGTGCTAGGAGATACACGACAGGGGCGTACGAGCAGTACTTC
J: TRBJ1-6; V: TRBV13; size: .; D: .; CDR3: CASSLGHKGPAPLHF; DNA: TGTGCCAGCAGCTTAGGCCATAAGGGGCCCGCACCCCTCCACTTT
J: TRBJ2-7; V: TRBV6-5; size: few; D: TRBD2; CDR3: CASSYSSGGEQYF; DNA: TGTGCCAGCAGTTACTCTAGCGGGGGCGAGCAGTACTTC
J: TRBJ1-1; V: TRBV12-3/TRBV12-4; size: few; D: .; CDR3: CASSFFPHQVTKEAFF; DNA: TGTGCCAGCAGTTTTTTCCCCCACCAGGTCACCAAGGAAGCTTTCTTT
J: TRBJ2-1; V: TRBV20-1; size: once; D: .; CDR3: CSALVGGRGNEQFF; DNA: TGCAGTGCTCTCGTGGGGGGCCGAGGGAATGAGCAGTTCTTC
J: TRBJ1-1; V: TRBV10-3; size: .; D: .; CDR3: CAISDLAGSTEAFF; DNA: TGTGCCATCAGTGACCTGGCAGGGAGCACTGAAGCTTTCTTT
J: TRBJ2-1; V: TRBV5-1; size: .; D: .; CDR3: CASSHLGGANEQFF; DNA: TGCGCCAGCAGCCACCTTGGAGGAGCGAATGAGCAGTTCTTC
J: TRBJ2-7; V: TRBV20-1; size: few; D: .; CDR3: CSASMGGSYEQYF; DNA: TGCAGTGCTAGCATGGGGGGCTCCTACGAGCAGTACTTC
J: TRBJ2-7; V: TRBV9; size: few; D: .; CDR3: CASSVTGLTGYEQYF; DNA: TGTGCCAGCAGCGTAACGGGACTGACCGGCTACGAGCAGTACTTC
J: TRBJ2-1; V: TRBV27; size: .; D: TRBD1; CDR3: CASSFMGQAYNEQFF; DNA: TGTGCCAGCAGTTTCATGGGACAGGCCTACAATGAGCAGTTCTTC
J: TRBJ1-1; V: TRBV29-1; size: .; D: .; CDR3: CSVADPGIRGPEAFF; DNA: TGCAGCGTTGCCGACCCCGGGATTAGGGGACCTGAAGCTTTCTTT
J: TRBJ1-6; V: TRBV27; size: .; D: .; CDR3: CASSLNAYNSPLHF; DNA: TGTGCCAGCAGTTTAAACGCCTATAATTCACCCCTCCACTTT
J: TRBJ2-7; V: TRBV30; size: .; D: .; CDR3: CAWSVPNYEQYF; DNA: TGTGCCTGGAGTGTACCGAACTACGAGCAGTACTTC
J: TRBJ2-1; V: TRBV20-1; size: few; D: .; CDR3: CSARDFRSSYNEQFF; DNA: TGCAGTGCTAGAGATTTCCGGAGCTCCTACAATGAGCAGTTCTTC
J: TRBJ2-5; V: TRBV29-1; size: few; D: TRBD2; CDR3: CSVGSGSNEQYF; DNA: TGCAGCGTTGGTAGCGGGAGCAATGAGCAGTACTTC
J: TRBJ2-6; V: TRBV27; size: many; D: .; CDR3: CASSFGRANVLTF; DNA: TGTGCCAGCAGTTTCGGCAGGGCCAACGTCCTGACTTTC
J: TRBJ2-3; V: TRBV12-3/TRBV12-4; size: .; D: TRBD2; CDR3: CASSLPRLAGLDTRYF; DNA: TGTGCCAGCAGTTTACCCAGACTAGCGGGTTTGGATACGCGGTATTTT
J: TRBJ2-1; V: TRBV10-3; size: .; D: TRBD2; CDR3: CAISALPSGSYNGQFF; DNA: TGTGCCATCAGCGCCCTCCCTAGCGGCTCCTACAATGGGCAGTTCTTC
J: TRBJ1-6; V: TRBV20-1; size: few; D: .; CDR3: CSVQGRGSPLHF; DNA: TGCAGTGTTCAGGGGCGCGGTTCACCCCTCCACTTT